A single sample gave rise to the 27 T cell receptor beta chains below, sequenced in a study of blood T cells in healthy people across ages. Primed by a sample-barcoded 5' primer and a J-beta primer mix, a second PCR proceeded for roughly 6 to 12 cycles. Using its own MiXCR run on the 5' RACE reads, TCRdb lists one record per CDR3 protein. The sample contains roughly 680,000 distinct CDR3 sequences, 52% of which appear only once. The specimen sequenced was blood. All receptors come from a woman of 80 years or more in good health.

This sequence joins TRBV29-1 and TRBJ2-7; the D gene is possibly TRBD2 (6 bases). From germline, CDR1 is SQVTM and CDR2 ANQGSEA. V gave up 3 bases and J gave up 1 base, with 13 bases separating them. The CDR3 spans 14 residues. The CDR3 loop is CSVEAGIGSYEQYF. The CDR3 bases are TGCAGCGTTGAGGCGGGGATTGGGTCCTACGAGCAGTACTTC.

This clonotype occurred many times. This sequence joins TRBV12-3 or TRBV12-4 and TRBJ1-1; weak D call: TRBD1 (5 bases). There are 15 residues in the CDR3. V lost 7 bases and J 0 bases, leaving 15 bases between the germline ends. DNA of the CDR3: TGTGCCAGCACCTATGACAGACTAATGAACACTGAAGCTTTCTTT. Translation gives CASTYDRLMNTEAFF.

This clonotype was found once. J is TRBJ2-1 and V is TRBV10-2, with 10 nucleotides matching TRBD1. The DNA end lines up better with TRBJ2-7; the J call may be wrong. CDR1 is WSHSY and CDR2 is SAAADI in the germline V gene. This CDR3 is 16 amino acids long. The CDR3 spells CASSERIRDRGNEQYF. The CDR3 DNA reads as TGCGCCAGCAGTGAGAGAATTCGGGACAGGGGCAACGAGCAGTACTTC.

The CDR3 DNA reads as TGTGCCAGCAGCCCGGGACTGGGGGGAACCGATACGCAGTATTTT. Its protein is CASSPGLGGTDTQYF. The chain employs TRBV7-3 and TRBJ2-3; a possible D gene is TRBD2 (6 bases). V gave up 5 bases and J gave up 6 bases, with 18 bases separating them. There are 15 residues in the CDR3. Germline V gene lookup returns CDR1 SGHTA and CDR2 FQGTGA.

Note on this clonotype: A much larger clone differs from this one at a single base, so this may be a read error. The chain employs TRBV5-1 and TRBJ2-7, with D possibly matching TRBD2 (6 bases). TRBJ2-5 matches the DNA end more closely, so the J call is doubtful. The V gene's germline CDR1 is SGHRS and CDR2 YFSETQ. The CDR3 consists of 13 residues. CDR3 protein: CARSLIGTETQYF. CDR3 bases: TGCGCCCGCAGCTTGATAGGGACTGAGACCCAGTACTTC.

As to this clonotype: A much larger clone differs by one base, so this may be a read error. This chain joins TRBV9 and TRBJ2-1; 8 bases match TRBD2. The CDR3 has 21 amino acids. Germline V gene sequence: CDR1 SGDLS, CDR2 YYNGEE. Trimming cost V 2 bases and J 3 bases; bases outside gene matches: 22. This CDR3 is CASSVLAGGHKGRSFYNEQFF. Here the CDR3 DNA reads TGTGCCAGCAGCGTGTTGGCGGGAGGCCACAAAGGGCGCAGCTTCTACAATGAGCAGTTCTTC.

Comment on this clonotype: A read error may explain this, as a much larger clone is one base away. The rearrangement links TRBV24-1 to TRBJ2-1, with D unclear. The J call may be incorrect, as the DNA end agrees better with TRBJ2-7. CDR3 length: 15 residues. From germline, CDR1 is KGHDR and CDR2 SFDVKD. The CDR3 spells CATSGYLNSYNEQYF. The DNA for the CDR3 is TGTGCCACCAGTGGTTATCTAAACTCCTACAATGAGCAGTACTTC.

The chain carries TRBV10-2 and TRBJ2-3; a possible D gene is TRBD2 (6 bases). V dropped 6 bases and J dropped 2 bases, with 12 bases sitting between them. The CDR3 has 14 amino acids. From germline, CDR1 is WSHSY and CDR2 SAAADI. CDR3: CASRGGLTTDTQYF. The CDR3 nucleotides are TGCGCCAGCAGGGGTGGACTAACCACAGATACGCAGTATTTT.

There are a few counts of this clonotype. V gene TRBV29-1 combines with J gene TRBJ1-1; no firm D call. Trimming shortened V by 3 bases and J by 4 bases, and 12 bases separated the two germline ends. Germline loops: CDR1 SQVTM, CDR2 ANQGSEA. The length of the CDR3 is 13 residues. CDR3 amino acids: CSVEKARGTEAFF. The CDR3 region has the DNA TGCAGCGTTGAGAAGGCGAGAGGCACTGAAGCTTTCTTT.

CDR3 coding DNA: TGTGCCACCAGCGCACAGGGTCATAGCAATCAGCCCCAGCATTTT. Translation gives CATSAQGHSNQPQHF. The chain combines TRBV15 with TRBJ1-5; a weak D match, TRBD1 (6 bases). The CDR3 is made up of 15 amino acids. Trimming took off 5 bases at V and 0 bases at J, with 11 bases between the two ends. Germline V gene lookup returns CDR1 LNHNV and CDR2 YYDKDF (reference sequence).

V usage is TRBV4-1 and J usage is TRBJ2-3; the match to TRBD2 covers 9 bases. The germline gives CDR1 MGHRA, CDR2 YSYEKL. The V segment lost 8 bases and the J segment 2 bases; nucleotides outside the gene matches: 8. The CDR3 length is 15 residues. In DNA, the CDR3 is TGCGCCAGCGGCTTTAGCGGGGGCCTCACAGATACGCAGTATTTT. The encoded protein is CASGFSGGLTDTQYF.

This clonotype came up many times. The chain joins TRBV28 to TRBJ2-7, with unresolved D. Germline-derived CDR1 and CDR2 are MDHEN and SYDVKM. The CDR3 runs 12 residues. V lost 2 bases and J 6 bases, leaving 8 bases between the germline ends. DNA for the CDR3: TGTGCCAGCAGTTTACCTCAAACCGAGCAGTACTTC. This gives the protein CASSLPQTEQYF.

The DNA of the CDR3 is TGTGCCAGCAGCTTACTGACTAGCGAAGAGCAGTTCTTC. Translation: CASSLLTSEEQFF. This rearrangement joins TRBV7-3 to TRBJ2-1, with 8 bases aligning to TRBD2. V lost 2 bases to trimming and J lost 10 bases; unmatched junction nucleotides: 4. The CDR3 is made up of 13 amino acids. Germline-derived CDR1 and CDR2 are SGHTA and FQGTGA.

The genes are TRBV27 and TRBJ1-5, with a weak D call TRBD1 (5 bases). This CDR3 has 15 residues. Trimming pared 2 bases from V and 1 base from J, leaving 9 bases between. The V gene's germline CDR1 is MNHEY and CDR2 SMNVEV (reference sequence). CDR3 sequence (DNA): TGTGCCAGCAGTTTAACGGGGGAAAGCAATCAGCCCCAGCATTTT. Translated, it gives CASSLTGESNQPQHF.

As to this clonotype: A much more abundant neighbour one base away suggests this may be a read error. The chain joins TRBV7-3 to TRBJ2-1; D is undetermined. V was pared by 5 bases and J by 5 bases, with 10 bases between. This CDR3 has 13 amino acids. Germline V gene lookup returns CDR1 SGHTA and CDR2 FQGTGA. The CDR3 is CASSVSRHNEQFF. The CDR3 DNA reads TGTGCCAGCAGCGTAAGTCGCCACAATGAGCAGTTCTTC.

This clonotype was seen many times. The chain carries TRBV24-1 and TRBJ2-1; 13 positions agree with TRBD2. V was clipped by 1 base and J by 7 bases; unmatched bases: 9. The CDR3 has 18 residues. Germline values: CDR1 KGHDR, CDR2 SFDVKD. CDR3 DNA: TGTGCCACCAGTGATTTTTCAACTAGCGGGGGGGCTTTAAATGAGCAGTTCTTC. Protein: CATSDFSTSGGALNEQFF.

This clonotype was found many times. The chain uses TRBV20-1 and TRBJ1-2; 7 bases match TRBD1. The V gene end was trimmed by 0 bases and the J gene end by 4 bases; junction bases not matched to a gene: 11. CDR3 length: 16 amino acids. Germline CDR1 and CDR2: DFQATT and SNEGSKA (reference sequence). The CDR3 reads CSARDPRQGLIYGYTF. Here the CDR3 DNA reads TGCAGTGCTAGAGACCCCCGACAGGGCCTCATCTATGGCTACACCTTC.

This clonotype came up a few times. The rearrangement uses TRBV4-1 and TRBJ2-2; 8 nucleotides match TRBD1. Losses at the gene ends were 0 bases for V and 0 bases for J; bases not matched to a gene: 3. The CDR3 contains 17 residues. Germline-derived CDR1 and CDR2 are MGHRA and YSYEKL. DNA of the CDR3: TGCGCCAGCAGCCAAGAAGCAGGGGGCGCGAACACCGGGGAGCTGTTTTTT. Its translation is CASSQEAGGANTGELFF.

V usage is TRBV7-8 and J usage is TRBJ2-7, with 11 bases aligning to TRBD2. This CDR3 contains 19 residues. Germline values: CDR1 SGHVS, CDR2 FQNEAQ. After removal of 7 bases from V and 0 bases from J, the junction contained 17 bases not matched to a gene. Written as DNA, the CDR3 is TGTGCCAGCACCCCCATGAGTACTAGCGGGGGTTGGAGCTCCTACGAGCAGTACTTC. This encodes CASTPMSTSGGWSSYEQYF. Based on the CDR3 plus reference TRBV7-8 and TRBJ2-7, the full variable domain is GAGVSQSPRYKVAKRGQDVALRCDPISGHVSLFWYQQALGQGPEFLTYFQNEAQLDKSGLPSDRFFAERPEGSVSTLKIQRTQQEDSAVYLCASTPMSTSGGWSSYEQYFGPGTRLTVT.

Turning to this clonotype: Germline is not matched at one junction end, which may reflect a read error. The CDR3 protein is CASGGGQGNQPQPF. CDR3 DNA sequence: TGTGCCAGTGGAGGGGGACAGGGCAATCAGCCCCAGCCTTTT. V and J are TRBV25-1 and TRBJ1-5; TRBD1 matches at 9 bases. Germline V lookup: CDR1 MGHDK, CDR2 SYGVNS. The CDR3 runs to 14 residues.

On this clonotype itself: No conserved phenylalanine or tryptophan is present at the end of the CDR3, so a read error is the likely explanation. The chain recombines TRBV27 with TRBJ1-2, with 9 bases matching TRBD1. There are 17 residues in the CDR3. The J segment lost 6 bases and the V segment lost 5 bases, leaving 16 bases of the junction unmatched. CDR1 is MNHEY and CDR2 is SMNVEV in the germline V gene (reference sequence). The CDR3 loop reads CASSPDRGSGASHGYTV. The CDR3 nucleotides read TGTGCCAGCAGTCCGGACAGGGGCTCGGGAGCTAGCCATGGCTACACCGTC.

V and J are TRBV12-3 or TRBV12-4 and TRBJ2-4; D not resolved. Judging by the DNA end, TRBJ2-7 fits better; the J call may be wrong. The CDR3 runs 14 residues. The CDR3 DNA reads TGTGCCAGCAGTTCCATGGCGGAAACCTACGAGCAGTACTTC. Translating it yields CASSSMAETYEQYF.

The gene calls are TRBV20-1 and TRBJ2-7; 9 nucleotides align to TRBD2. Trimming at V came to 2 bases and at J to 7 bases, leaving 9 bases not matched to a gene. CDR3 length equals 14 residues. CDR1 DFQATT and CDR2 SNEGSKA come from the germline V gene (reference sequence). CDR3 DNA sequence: TGCAGTGCTAGACATAGCGGGGGAGGGGGAGAGCAGTACTTC. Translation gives CSARHSGGGGEQYF.

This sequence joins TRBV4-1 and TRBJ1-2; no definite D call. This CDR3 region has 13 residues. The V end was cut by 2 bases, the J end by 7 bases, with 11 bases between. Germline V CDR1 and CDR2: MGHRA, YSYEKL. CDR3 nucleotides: TGCGCCAGCAGCCAAATAGGCGATAGTGGCTACACCTTC. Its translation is CASSQIGDSGYTF.

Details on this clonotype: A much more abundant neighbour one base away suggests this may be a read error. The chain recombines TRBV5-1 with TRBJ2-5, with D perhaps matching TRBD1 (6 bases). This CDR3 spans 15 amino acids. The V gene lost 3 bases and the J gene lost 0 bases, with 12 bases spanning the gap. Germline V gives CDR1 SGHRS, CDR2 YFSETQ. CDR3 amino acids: CASSSGDKHQETQYF. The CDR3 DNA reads TGCGCCAGCAGCTCAGGGGACAAGCACCAAGAGACCCAGTACTTC.

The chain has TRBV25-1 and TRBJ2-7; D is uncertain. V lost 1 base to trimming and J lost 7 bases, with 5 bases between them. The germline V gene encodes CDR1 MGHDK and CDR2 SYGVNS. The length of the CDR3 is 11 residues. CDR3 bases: TGTGCCAGCAGTGAATTGAGAGAGCAGTACTTC. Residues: CASSELREQYF.

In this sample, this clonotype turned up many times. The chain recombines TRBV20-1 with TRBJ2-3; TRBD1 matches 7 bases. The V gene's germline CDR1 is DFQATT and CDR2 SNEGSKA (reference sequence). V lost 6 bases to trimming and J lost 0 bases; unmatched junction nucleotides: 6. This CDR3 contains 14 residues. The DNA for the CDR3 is TGCAGTGCCCGACCAGGGGGAAGCACAGATACGCAGTATTTT. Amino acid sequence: CSARPGGSTDTQYF.